What follows are 24 T cell receptor beta chains derived from one specimen sequenced in a study of cytomegalovirus exposure and HLA in healthy donors. The study ran its PCR with 60 Vbeta and 13 Jbeta primers. Method: immunoSEQ multiplex PCR; TCRdb's copy keeps in-frame clones and lacks some. The sample contains 120,000 or so clones, 65% to 80% of which appear only once. Input material: PBMCs. These receptors were collected from a man aged 30 to 39 in good health and CMV-seronegative.

The chain is built from TRBV6-1 and TRBJ2-7, with a tentative D call TRBD2 (5 bases). Germline-derived CDR1 and CDR2 are MNHNS and SASEGT. Trimming took off 1 base at V and 2 bases at J, with 9 bases between the two ends. The CDR3 length is 14 residues. CDR3 sequence (DNA): TGTGCCAGCAGTGAAGGCGGGTCAACCTACGAGCAGTACTTC. It yields the protein CASSEGGSTYEQYF.

The chain joins TRBV7-2 to TRBJ2-3; perhaps TRBD2 as D (6 bases). Germline-derived CDR1 and CDR2 are SGHTA and FQGNSA. Trimming removed 4 bases from V and 4 bases from J, with 18 bases in between. The CDR3 extends over 16 amino acids. The CDR3 protein is CASSYLGGGGADTQYF. The CDR3 DNA sequence: TGTGCCAGCAGCTACCTTGGGGGAGGTGGTGCAGATACGCAGTATTTT.

V gene TRBV25-1 combines with J gene TRBJ1-5; TRBD1 might be the D (6 bases). V lost 4 bases and J 2 bases, leaving 12 bases between the germline ends. The germline V gene encodes CDR1 MGHDK and CDR2 SYGVNS. This CDR3 is 15 amino acids long. CDR3 DNA sequence: TGTGCCAGCAGTGGGACAGCTCCGGGCAATCAGCCCCAGCATTTT. Its protein product is CASSGTAPGNQPQHF.

The chain recombines TRBV5-1 with TRBJ2-5; a weak D match, TRBD1 (6 bases). Germline-derived CDR1 and CDR2 are SGHRS and YFSETQ. V was pared by 1 base and J by 1 base, with 8 bases between. This CDR3 has 14 residues. In DNA form, the CDR3 reads TGCGCCAGCAGCTTGTTACAGGGCCAAGAGACCCAGTACTTC. Its protein is CASSLLQGQETQYF. The full variable domain, with the rest looked up from reference TRBV5-1 and TRBJ2-5, is KAGVTQTPRYLIKTRGQQVTLSCSPISGHRSVSWYQQTPGQGLQFLFEYFSETQRNKGNFPGRFSGRQFSNSRSEMNVSTLELGDSALYLCASSLLQGQETQYFGPGTRLLVL.

The chain carries TRBV6-5 and TRBJ2-5; the D gene is possibly TRBD2 (5 bases). The CDR3 totals 15 residues. Between the trimmed V and J ends, which lost 2 bases and 5 bases, there was a span of 15 bases. Germline V gene data show CDR1 as MNHEY and CDR2 as SVGAGI. CDR3 sequence: CASSYRGAWEETQYF. As DNA, the CDR3 is TGTGCCAGCAGTTACAGAGGCGCTTGGGAGGAGACCCAGTACTTC.

The rearrangement links TRBV18 to TRBJ1-1; a weak D match, TRBD1 (5 bases). Germline V gene sequence: CDR1 KGHSH, CDR2 LQKENI. This CDR3 has 14 amino acids. V lost 6 bases and J lost 0, with 11 bases in between. The DNA for the CDR3 is TGTGCCAGCTCTAGACAGATATTGAACACTGAAGCTTTCTTT. Translation gives CASSRQILNTEAFF. The variable domain in full, completed from reference TRBV18 and TRBJ1-1, reads NAGVMQNPRHLVRRRGQEARLRCSPMKGHSHVYWYRQLPEEGLKFMVYLQKENIIDESGMPKERFSAEFPKEGPSILRIQQVVRGDSAAYFCASSRQILNTEAFFGQGTRLTVV.

The chain couples TRBV4-2 to TRBJ1-2; 7 positions agree with TRBD1. Losses at the gene ends were 0 bases for V and 6 bases for J; bases not matched to a gene: 7. The CDR3 extends over 15 amino acids. Germline CDR1 and CDR2: LGHNA and YNFKEQ. CDR3 sequence (DNA): TGTGCCAGCAGCCAAGACCCGACAGGGCCAAATGGCTACACCTTC. It yields the protein CASSQDPTGPNGYTF.

Details on this clone: The identical CDR3 is also encoded by other nucleotide sequences in the sample. The chain joins TRBV30 to TRBJ1-2, with a weak D call TRBD1 (5 bases). Germline CDR1 GTSNPN, CDR2 SVGIG (reference sequence). Trimming took 0 bases from V and 8 from J, leaving 7 bases between them. This CDR3 is built from 11 residues. The CDR3 loop reads CAWSVGGGYTF. The CDR3 nucleotides are TGTGCCTGGAGTGTCGGGGGAGGCTACACCTTC. The variable domain in full, with the rest retrieved from reference TRBV30 and TRBJ1-2, is SQTIHQWPATLVQPVGSPLSLECTVEGTSNPNLYWYRQAAGRGLQLLFYSVGIGQISSEVPQNLSASRPQDRQFILSSKKLLLSDSGFYLCAWSVGGGYTFGSGTRLTVV.

The chain is built from TRBV28 and TRBJ1-1, with 7 nucleotides matching TRBD1. The CDR3 is made up of 17 amino acids. Germline V gene sequence: CDR1 MDHEN, CDR2 SYDVKM. J gave up 2 bases and V 4 bases, and 13 bases lay outside the gene matches. The CDR3 loop reads CASSSPTGTEHNTEAFF. The CDR3 DNA follows: TGTGCCAGCAGTTCTCCGACCGGGACAGAACATAACACTGAAGCTTTCTTT.

For this clone: The same CDR3 can be traced to other DNA sequences in this sample. The gene calls are TRBV5-6 and TRBJ2-3, with 10 bases that match TRBD2. Trimming took 2 bases from V and 6 from J; bases not matched to a gene: 3. This CDR3 region has 14 residues. CDR1 is SGHDT, CDR2 YYEEEE, per germline. The CDR3 here is CASSLLAGSDTQYF. CDR3 nucleotide sequence: TGTGCCAGCAGCTTACTAGCGGGGTCGGATACGCAGTATTTT.

This clone was detected a few times. The genes are TRBV6-5 and TRBJ1-2; D is unresolved. The germline V gene has CDR1 MNHEY and CDR2 SVGAGI. This CDR3 is built from 14 residues. Trimming removed 5 bases from V and 4 bases from J, with 14 bases in between. For the CDR3, the DNA is TGTGCCAGCAGTGTAGACAAGATAGGCTATGGCTACACCTTC. This gives the protein CASSVDKIGYGYTF.

The chain has TRBV30 and TRBJ1-2; no firm D call. This CDR3 comprises 12 residues. V was trimmed by 0 bases and J by 6 bases, leaving 8 bases between them. Germline CDR1 and CDR2: GTSNPN and SVGIG (reference sequence). CDR3 sequence reads: CAWSVLRDGYTF. CDR3 in DNA: TGTGCCTGGAGTGTACTACGAGATGGCTACACCTTC.

The V and J genes are TRBV4-2 and TRBJ2-4, with a possible D match to TRBD1 (6 bases). Germline values: CDR1 LGHNA, CDR2 YNFKEQ. CDR3 length equals 21 residues. The germline V and J ends were trimmed by 0 bases and 3 bases, with 27 bases remaining between them. CDR3 nucleotide sequence: TGTGCCAGCAGCCAAGAAAAGGAGCAGGGGCGAGTACCGAGAGGCAAAAACATTCAGTACTTC. Its translation: CASSQEKEQGRVPRGKNIQYF.

The V call is TRBV2, the J call TRBJ2-1; the match to TRBD2 covers 9 bases. V trimming: 7 bases; J trimming: 9 bases; junction bases outside the gene matches: 10. The germline gives CDR1 SNHLY, CDR2 FYNNEI. The CDR3 length is 14 residues. The CDR3 spells CASKLAGGPSEQFF. As DNA, the CDR3 is TGTGCCAGCAAGTTGGCGGGAGGGCCGAGTGAGCAGTTCTTC.

The rearrangement joins TRBV5-8 to TRBJ1-1; maybe TRBD1 (5 bases). Germline CDR1 reads SGHTS; CDR2 reads YDEGEE. There are 15 residues in the CDR3. The ends were cut back, 2 bases at V and 3 bases at J, with 14 bases in the middle. CDR3 nucleotide sequence: TGTGCCAGCAGCTTTCGTATCACAGGTGACACTGAAGCTTTCTTT. Protein sequence: CASSFRITGDTEAFF.

This chain joins TRBV19 and TRBJ1-6; D not certain. The CDR3 is 15 residues long. V was trimmed by 3 bases and J by 6 bases, leaving 12 bases between them. The V gene's germline CDR1 is LNHDA and CDR2 SQIVND (reference sequence). CDR3 in amino acids: CASSMEDRGNSPLHF. In DNA, the CDR3 is TGTGCCAGTAGTATGGAGGACCGGGGTAATTCACCCCTCCACTTT.

This chain uses TRBV19 with TRBJ1-2; 7 bases fit TRBD1. Trimming took 6 bases from V and 4 from J; bases not matched to a gene: 5. Germline loops: CDR1 LNHDA, CDR2 SQIVND (reference sequence). The CDR3 has 13 amino acids. CDR3 nucleotide sequence: TGTGCCAGTAGCTCGACAGGGATCTATGGCTACACCTTC. Its protein product is CASSSTGIYGYTF.

The genes are TRBV29-1 and TRBJ2-5, with D maybe TRBD1 (7 bases). The J call may not be correct, given that the DNA end is closer to TRBJ2-7. The CDR3 runs to 14 residues. Germline V gene data show CDR1 as SQVTM and CDR2 as ANQGSEA. CDR3 sequence reads: CSVEMSGGSYEQYF. CDR3 in DNA: TGCAGCGTTGAAATGTCAGGGGGGTCCTACGAGCAGTACTTC.

The V and J genes are TRBV28 and TRBJ1-2; D uncertain. With 6 bases removed from V and 5 bases from J, the gap between germline ends came to 16 bases. The CDR3 sequence is 14 residues long. Germline loops: CDR1 MDHEN, CDR2 SYDVKM. CDR3 DNA: TGTGCCAGCAGGCCTCCATTCGGAGTATATGGCTACACCTTC. It specifies CASRPPFGVYGYTF.

This sequence joins TRBV5-1 and TRBJ1-4; the match to TRBD1 covers 8 bases. There are 15 residues in the CDR3. The V and J ends lost 4 bases and 4 bases, in that order; junction bases with no gene match: 6. Germline CDR1 and CDR2: SGHRS and YFSETQ. CDR3 coding DNA: TGCGCCAGCAGCGCGACAGGGGAGGGTAATGAAAAACTGTTTTTT. It specifies CASSATGEGNEKLFF. Supplemented by reference TRBV5-1 and TRBJ1-4, the full variable domain reads KAGVTQTPRYLIKTRGQQVTLSCSPISGHRSVSWYQQTPGQGLQFLFEYFSETQRNKGNFPGRFSGRQFSNSRSEMNVSTLELGDSALYLCASSATGEGNEKLFFGSGTQLSVL.

This chain joins TRBV4-2 and TRBJ1-2, with D maybe TRBD1 (5 bases). Germline V gene sequence: CDR1 LGHNA, CDR2 YNFKEQ. The CDR3 is made up of 16 amino acids. V lost 4 bases to trimming and J lost 0 bases, with 15 bases between them. Here the CDR3 reads CASSPQRGETNYGYTF. DNA for the CDR3: TGTGCCAGCAGCCCCCAGCGGGGGGAGACTAACTATGGCTACACCTTC.

J is TRBJ2-1 and V is TRBV28; 8 bases match TRBD1. V was clipped by 1 base and J by 9 bases; unmatched bases: 5. CDR1 is MDHEN and CDR2 is SYDVKM in the germline V gene. CDR3 length equals 14 residues. DNA of the CDR3: TGTGCCAGCAGTTTATTGACAGGGGTGGGTGAGCAGTTCTTC. This codes for CASSLLTGVGEQFF.

The rearrangement uses TRBV11-3 and TRBJ1-1; D not resolved. This CDR3 region has 12 residues. Germline CDR1 reads SGHNT; CDR2 reads YENEEA. Trimming removed 4 bases at V and 5 bases at J, with 8 bases between. The CDR3 DNA sequence: TGTGCCAGCAGCTCCCCGGGGACTGAAGCTTTCTTT. Residues: CASSSPGTEAFF.

Turning to this clone: Within the sample, other DNA sequences also encode this same CDR3. The V and J genes are TRBV5-1 and TRBJ2-1, with D hard to call. V shed 0 bases and J shed 5 bases, with 15 bases lying between them. This CDR3 has 16 residues. Germline values: CDR1 SGHRS, CDR2 YFSETQ. The CDR3 DNA is TGCGCCAGCAGCTTGGGACTGAACCTACCTAACAATGAGCAGTTCTTC. Translation gives CASSLGLNLPNNEQFF.